Listed here are 20 T cell receptor beta chains from one sample, sequenced in a study of T cells in Graves' hyperthyroidism and ophthalmopathy. From RNA transcripts, TCR beta CDR3 regions were amplified. First-round RT-PCR with HTBI primers amplified the TCR CDR3 region. TCRdb reprocessed the multiplex PCR reads via MiXCR and lists one record per CDR3 protein. The profile shows 700,000 or so distinct CDR3 sequences, 14% of them singletons. Material: blood. These receptors all come from a woman between 45 and 60 years old with Graves' ophthalmopathy.

This clonotype has a count of ten or more. This sequence joins TRBV2 and TRBJ2-1; either TRBD1 or TRBD2 may supply D (5 bases each). Germline CDR1 SNHLY, CDR2 FYNNEI. The CDR3 is made up of 12 amino acids. V was shortened by 6 bases and J by 8 bases, with 11 bases between the two germline ends. CDR3 DNA sequence: TGTGCCAGCAGGGAACTAGGGGATGAGCAGTTCTTC. Its translation is CASRELGDEQFF.

This clonotype was detected many times. V is TRBV7-9 and J is TRBJ1-6; D is possibly TRBD1 (5 bases). The germline CDR1 and CDR2 sequences are SEHNR and FQNEAQ (reference sequence). Trimming left V 6 bases short and J 9 bases short, with 18 bases between. The length of the CDR3 is 15 residues. As DNA, the CDR3 is TGTGCCAGCAGTTCCGGGACCGAGGGTGGTTCACCCCTCCACTTT. Its translation: CASSSGTEGGSPLHF.

This clonotype was seen a handful of times. The V call is TRBV5-1, the J call TRBJ2-1; TRBD1 aligns across 8 bases. After removal of 6 bases from V and 6 bases from J, the junction contained 11 bases not matched to a gene. This CDR3 spans 15 amino acids. Germline V gene sequence: CDR1 SGHRS, CDR2 YFSETQ. DNA for the CDR3: TGCGCCAGCACGGGGACGCAGGGGGCTGTCAATGAGCAGTTCTTC. This sequence encodes CASTGTQGAVNEQFF.

This clonotype was recorded many times. The chain links TRBV20-1 to TRBJ2-5, with 7 bases lining up with TRBD1. The germline V gene encodes CDR1 DFQATT and CDR2 SNEGSKA (reference sequence). V lost 1 base and J lost 2; bases outside the gene matches: 10. The CDR3 loop spans 16 amino acids. CDR3 in amino acids: CSARAIRQGQQETQYF. The DNA of the CDR3 is TGCAGTGCTAGAGCAATCAGACAGGGCCAACAAGAGACCCAGTACTTC.

The gene calls are TRBV29-1 and TRBJ2-1; 11 nucleotides align to TRBD2. Germline V gene data show CDR1 as SQVTM and CDR2 as ANQGSEA. The trim removed 6 bases at V and 6 bases at J, leaving 7 bases unmatched. The CDR3 loop spans 14 amino acids. DNA of the CDR3: TGCAGCGTAGGCACTAGCGGGAGCCCCAATGAGCAGTTCTTC. Amino acids: CSVGTSGSPNEQFF.

Many counts were recorded for this clonotype. The rearrangement uses TRBV18 and TRBJ2-5; 10 bases fit TRBD2. From germline, CDR1 is KGHSH and CDR2 LQKENI. The CDR3 loop spans 15 amino acids. J lost 4 bases, V lost 0 bases, and 2 bases had no gene match. DNA of the CDR3: TGTGCCAGCTCACCACCGGGACTAGCGCTAGAGACCCAGTACTTC. Its translation: CASSPPGLALETQYF.

This clonotype has a count of ten or more. The chain is built from TRBV11-2 and TRBJ1-1; 9 nucleotides agree with TRBD1. Losses at the gene ends were 3 bases for V and 4 bases for J; bases not matched to a gene: 9. This CDR3 comprises 16 residues. Germline CDR1 SGHAT, CDR2 FQNNGV. This CDR3 is CASSLPGTGFFTEAFF. CDR3 DNA sequence: TGTGCCAGCAGCTTGCCCGGGACAGGGTTCTTCACTGAAGCTTTCTTT.

This clonotype has at least ten counts. Germline is not matched at one junction end, which may reflect a read error. This sequence joins TRBV7-9 and TRBJ2-1; 8 bases map to TRBD2. CDR3 length: 15 residues. The germline CDR1 and CDR2 sequences are SEHNR and FQNEAQ (reference sequence). CDR3 sequence reads: CANSDPGLAYNEQFF. CDR3 DNA: TGTGCCAACAGCGATCCGGGACTAGCCTACAATGAGCAGTTCTTC.

This clonotype was picked up a small number of times. A junction end diverges from the germline sequence, so it may reflect a read error. The chain recombines TRBV20-1 with TRBJ2-7; TRBD2 agrees at 9 bases. The CDR3 has 14 amino acids. CDR1 and CDR2 (germline): DFQATT, SNEGSKA (reference sequence). The CDR3 is CSARATSGAYGQYF. The CDR3 region has the DNA TGCAGTGCTAGAGCGACTAGCGGAGCCTACGGGCAGTACTTC.

This clonotype was seen repeatedly, ten times or more. V gene TRBV5-6 combines with J gene TRBJ2-5; unclear D gene. V shed 0 bases and J shed 3 bases, with 9 bases lying between them. CDR3 length: 14 residues. CDR1 and CDR2 from the germline V gene are SGHDT and YYEEEE. In DNA, the CDR3 is TGTGCCAGCAGCTTGGCCAGGATAGAAGAGACCCAGTACTTC. Amino acids: CASSLARIEETQYF.

The table lists this clonotype with many counts. The chain joins TRBV6-2 or TRBV6-3 to TRBJ2-3; the match to TRBD2 covers 12 bases. Germline CDR1 MNHEY, CDR2 SVGEGT. CDR3 length: 14 amino acids. V dropped 10 bases and J dropped 2; count of bases not matched to a gene: 4. The CDR3 spells CATGLAGFTDTQYF. The CDR3 bases are TGTGCCACCGGACTAGCGGGATTCACAGATACGCAGTATTTT.

A note on this clonotype: Being one base from a much bigger clone, this may be a read error. This chain connects TRBV9 to TRBJ2-6; D call uncertain. CDR1 is SGDLS, CDR2 YYNGEE, per germline. The CDR3 runs to 13 residues. Trimming removed 0 bases at V and 2 bases at J, with 0 bases between. This CDR3 is CASSVAGANVLTF. CDR3 DNA sequence: TGTGCCAGCAGCGTAGCTGGGGCCAACGTCCTGACTTTC.

The chain combines TRBV28 with TRBJ1-4, with D maybe TRBD1 (6 bases). This CDR3 comprises 16 residues. In germline, CDR1 is MDHEN, CDR2 SYDVKM. V gave up 6 bases and J gave up 7 bases, with 21 bases separating them. As DNA, the CDR3 is TGTGCCAGCAGCTCATCCCGTGGAGGGGGGCGTGAAAAACTGTTTTTT. Encoded protein: CASSSSRGGGREKLFF.

This clonotype was seen at least ten times. The chain has TRBV5-1 and TRBJ2-1; 11 bases fit TRBD2. The germline V gene encodes CDR1 SGHRS and CDR2 YFSETQ. The V and J ends lost 2 bases and 9 bases, in that order; junction bases with no gene match: 10. The CDR3 has 16 amino acids. CDR3 nucleotide sequence: TGCGCCAGCAGCTTACGCGCCGGGACTAGCGGAAGTGAGCAGTTCTTC. Protein sequence: CASSLRAGTSGSEQFF.

There are a few counts of this clonotype. The V call is TRBV3-2, the J call TRBJ2-4; TRBD2, the table's D call, was not compared with the DNA. TRBV3-2 is flagged as a pseudogene. The CDR3 is 16 residues long. The CDR3 region is CASSEEASGGPDIQYF. The CDR3, as DNA: TGTGCCAGCAGCGAAGAGGCATCGGGAGGGCCGGACATTCAGTACTTC.

This chain joins TRBV6-1 and TRBJ2-7; no clear D gene. Germline CDR1 reads MNHNS; CDR2 reads SASEGT. The CDR3 totals 16 residues. The V gene lost 5 bases and the J gene lost 0 bases, with 17 bases spanning the gap. CDR3 DNA: TGTGCCAGCAGTTTCTACGTCGCGCGACTCTCCTACGAGCAGTACTTC. It encodes CASSFYVARLSYEQYF.

The table lists this clonotype with many counts. This chain links TRBV28 with TRBJ2-7; 13 bases fit TRBD2. The V gene end was trimmed by 6 bases and the J gene end by 3 bases; junction bases not matched to a gene: 8. Germline V gene lookup returns CDR1 MDHEN and CDR2 SYDVKM. The CDR3 extends over 16 amino acids. CDR3 DNA: TGTGCCAGCAGCCGGGGACTAGCGGGGATTATCTACGAGCAGTACTTC. This gives the protein CASSRGLAGIIYEQYF.

This clonotype has a count of ten or more. The chain joins TRBV20-1 to TRBJ2-7, with 8 positions matching TRBD1. The CDR3 length is 14 residues. The junction had 4 bases not matched to a gene; V was cut back by 0 bases and J by 3 bases. Per the germline V gene, CDR1 is DFQATT and CDR2 is SNEGSKA (reference sequence). CDR3 sequence reads: CSARDADRVYEQYF. The CDR3 DNA sequence: TGCAGTGCTAGAGATGCGGACAGGGTCTACGAGCAGTACTTC.

This clonotype was recorded at least ten times. The rearrangement uses TRBV10-3 and TRBJ2-1; 13 bases are a match to TRBD2. The CDR3 length is 17 residues. The germline gives CDR1 ENHRY, CDR2 SYGVKD. After removal of 6 bases from V and 0 bases from J, the junction contained 5 bases not matched to a gene. This CDR3 reads CAISFTSGRASYNEQFF. As DNA, the CDR3 is TGTGCCATCAGCTTTACTAGCGGGAGGGCCTCCTACAATGAGCAGTTCTTC.

This clonotype was observed once. Since a much larger clone is just one base distant, this may be a read error. The chain employs TRBV7-8 and TRBJ1-4; D call uncertain. Trimming shortened V by 0 bases and J by 8 bases, and 13 bases separated the two germline ends. CDR3 size: 15 residues. The germline gives CDR1 SGHVS, CDR2 FQNEAQ. This CDR3 reads CASSLAAGYYEKLFF. CDR3 DNA sequence: TGTGCCAGCAGCTTAGCAGCGGGGTACTACGAAAAACTGTTTTTT.